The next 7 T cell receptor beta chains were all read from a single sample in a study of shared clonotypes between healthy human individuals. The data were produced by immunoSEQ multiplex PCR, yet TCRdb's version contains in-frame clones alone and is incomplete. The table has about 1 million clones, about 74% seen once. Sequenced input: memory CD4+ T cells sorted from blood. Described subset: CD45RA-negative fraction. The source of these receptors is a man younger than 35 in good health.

The CDR3 loop is CASSQGGRSSYEQYF. CDR3 DNA: TGCGCCAGCAGCCAAGGAGGCAGGAGCTCCTACGAGCAGTACTTC. The chain combines TRBV4-1 with TRBJ2-7; D gene ambiguous. The germline V gene has CDR1 MGHRA and CDR2 YSYEKL. The CDR3 consists of 15 residues. Trimming removed 1 base at V and 0 bases at J, with 10 bases between.

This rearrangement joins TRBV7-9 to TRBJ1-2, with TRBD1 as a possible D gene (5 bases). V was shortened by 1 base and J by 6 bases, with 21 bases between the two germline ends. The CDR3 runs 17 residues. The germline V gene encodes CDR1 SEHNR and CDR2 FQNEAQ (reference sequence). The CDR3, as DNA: TGTGCCAGCAGCTTAGACCGTCGAAGGGGCGCAACGGATGGCTACACCTTC. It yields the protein CASSLDRRRGATDGYTF. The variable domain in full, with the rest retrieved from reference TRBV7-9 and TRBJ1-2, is DTGVSQNPRHKITKRGQNVTFRCDPISEHNRLYWYRQTLGQGPEFLTYFQNEAQLEKSRLLSDRFSAERPKGSFSTLEIQRTEQGDSAMYLCASSLDRRRGATDGYTFGSGTRLTVV.

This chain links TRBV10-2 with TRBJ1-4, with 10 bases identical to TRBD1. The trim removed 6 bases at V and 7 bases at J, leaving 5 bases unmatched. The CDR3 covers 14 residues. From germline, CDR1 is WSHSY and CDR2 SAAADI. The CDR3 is CASRRDRGGEKLFF. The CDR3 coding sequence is TGCGCCAGCAGGAGGGACAGGGGCGGTGAAAAACTGTTTTTT.

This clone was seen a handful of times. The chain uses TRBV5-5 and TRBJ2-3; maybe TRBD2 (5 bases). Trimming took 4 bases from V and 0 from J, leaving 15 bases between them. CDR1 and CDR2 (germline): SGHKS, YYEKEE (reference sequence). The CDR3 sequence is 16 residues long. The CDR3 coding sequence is TGTGCCAGCAGCCCTCGGGGAACCCATAGCACAGATACGCAGTATTTT. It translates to CASSPRGTHSTDTQYF.

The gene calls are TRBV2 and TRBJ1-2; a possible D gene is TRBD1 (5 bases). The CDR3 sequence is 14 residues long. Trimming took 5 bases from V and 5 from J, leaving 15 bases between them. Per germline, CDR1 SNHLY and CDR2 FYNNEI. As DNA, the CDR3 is TGTGCCAGCAGTTTAACCGGGACCGCTTATGGCTACACCTTC. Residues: CASSLTGTAYGYTF. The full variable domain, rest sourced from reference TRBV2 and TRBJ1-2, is EPEVTQTPSHQVTQMGQEVILRCVPISNHLYFYWYRQILGQKVEFLVSFYNNEISEKSEIFDDQFSVERPDGSNFTLKIRSTKLEDSAMYFCASSLTGTAYGYTFGSGTRLTVV.

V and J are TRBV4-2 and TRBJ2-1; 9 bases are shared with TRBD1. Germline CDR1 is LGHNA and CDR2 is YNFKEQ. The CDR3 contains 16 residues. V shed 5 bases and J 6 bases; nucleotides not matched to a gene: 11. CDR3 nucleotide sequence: TGTGCCAGCAGCACCCACCCGGGACAGGGCCTCAATGAGCAGTTCTTC. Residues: CASSTHPGQGLNEQFF.

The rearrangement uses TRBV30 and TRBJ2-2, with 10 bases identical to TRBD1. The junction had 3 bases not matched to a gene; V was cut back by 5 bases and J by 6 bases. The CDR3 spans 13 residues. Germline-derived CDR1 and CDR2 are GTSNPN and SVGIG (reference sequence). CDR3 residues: CAWDRGQSGELFF. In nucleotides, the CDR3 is TGTGCCTGGGACAGGGGGCAATCCGGGGAGCTGTTTTTT. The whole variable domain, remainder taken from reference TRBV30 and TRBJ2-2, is SQTIHQWPATLVQPVGSPLSLECTVEGTSNPNLYWYRQAAGRGLQLLFYSVGIGQISSEVPQNLSASRPQDRQFILSSKKLLLSDSGFYLCAWDRGQSGELFFGEGSRLTVL.